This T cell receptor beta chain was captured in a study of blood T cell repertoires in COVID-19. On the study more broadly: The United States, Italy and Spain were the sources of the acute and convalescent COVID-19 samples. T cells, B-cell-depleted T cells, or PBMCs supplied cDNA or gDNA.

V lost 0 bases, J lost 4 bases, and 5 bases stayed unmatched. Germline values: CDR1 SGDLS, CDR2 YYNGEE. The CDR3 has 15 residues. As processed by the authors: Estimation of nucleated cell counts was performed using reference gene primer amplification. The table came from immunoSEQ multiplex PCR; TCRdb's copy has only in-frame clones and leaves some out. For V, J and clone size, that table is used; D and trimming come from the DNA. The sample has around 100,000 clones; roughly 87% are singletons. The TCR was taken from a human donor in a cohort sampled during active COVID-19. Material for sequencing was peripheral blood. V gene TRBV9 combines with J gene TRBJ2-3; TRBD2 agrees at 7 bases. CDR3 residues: CASSVGGSGSDTQYF. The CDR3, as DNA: TGTGCCAGCAGCGTAGGCGGGAGTGGTTCAGATACGCAGTATTTT.